Presented here are 24 T cell receptor beta chains from one specimen sequenced in a study of blood T cell repertoires in COVID-19. Profiled with immunoSEQ multiplex PCR; TCRdb holds only in-frame clones, not every one. Of 130,000 to 150,000 clones in the sample, around nine tenths were seen once. The sample comprised peripheral blood. The receptor source for this set is a human donor in a cohort sampled during active COVID-19.

This chain links TRBV27 with TRBJ1-2, with D maybe TRBD1 (5 bases). Germline loops: CDR1 MNHEY, CDR2 SMNVEV (reference sequence). Trimming removed 10 bases at V and 1 base at J, with 16 bases between. CDR3 length: 14 residues. The CDR3, as DNA: TGTGCCACTCGGCGGGGCGTGGGTAACTATGGCTACACCTTC. Protein product: CATRRGVGNYGYTF.

The chain links TRBV5-1 to TRBJ1-1, with 9 bases fitting TRBD1. This CDR3 is built from 13 residues. Unmatched junction bases numbered 0, after V lost 2 bases and J lost 4 bases. CDR1 is SGHRS, CDR2 YFSETQ, per germline. CDR3 sequence (DNA): TGCGCCAGCAGCTTACAGGGGGCCACTGAAGCTTTCTTT. This sequence encodes CASSLQGATEAFF.

This clone was observed a few times. The chain recombines TRBV11-2 with TRBJ2-1, with D possibly being TRBD2 (6 bases). This CDR3 spans 13 amino acids. The V end lost 4 bases, the J end lost 8 bases, and 12 bases lay between the germline ends. Per germline, CDR1 SGHAT and CDR2 FQNNGV. CDR3 region: CASSSGGSYEQFF. CDR3 nucleotide sequence: TGTGCCAGCAGCTCCGGGGGTAGTTATGAGCAGTTCTTC. The full variable domain, with the rest looked up from reference TRBV11-2 and TRBJ2-1, is EAGVAQSPRYKIIEKRQSVAFWCNPISGHATLYWYQQILGQGPKLLIQFQNNGVVDDSQLPKDRFSAERLKGVDSTLKIQPAKLEDSAVYLCASSSGGSYEQFFGPGTRLTVL.

The V gene is TRBV19, the J gene TRBJ1-5; 7 nucleotides align to TRBD1. Germline CDR1 is LNHDA and CDR2 is SQIVND (reference sequence). The ends lost 5 bases at V and 5 bases at J; junction bases unmatched: 3. This CDR3 spans 13 amino acids. The chain's CDR3 is CASSRQGDQPQHF. The CDR3 DNA follows: TGTGCCAGTAGTCGACAGGGAGATCAGCCCCAGCATTTT.

This clone turned up a few times. The chain recombines TRBV19 with TRBJ2-7; D is unresolved. CDR1 is LNHDA, CDR2 SQIVND, per germline (reference sequence). Trimming took off 6 bases at V and 3 bases at J, with 12 bases between the two ends. CDR3 length: 13 residues. The CDR3 DNA is TGTGCCAGTAGCTCCACAGAAAACTACGAGCAGTACTTC. Protein: CASSSTENYEQYF.

V usage is TRBV27 and J usage is TRBJ2-2; no definite D call. V lost 7 bases and J 2 bases, leaving 11 bases between the germline ends. Germline V gene data show CDR1 as MNHEY and CDR2 as SMNVEV (reference sequence). The CDR3 covers 14 residues. The CDR3: CASKSAANTGELFF. CDR3 coding DNA: TGTGCCAGCAAATCGGCGGCTAACACCGGGGAGCTGTTTTTT.

This chain links TRBV7-6 with TRBJ2-2, with 8 bases aligning to TRBD1. The trim removed 1 base at V and 6 bases at J, leaving 13 bases unmatched. The CDR3 covers 18 residues. Germline CDR1 SGHVS, CDR2 FNYEAQ. The CDR3 loop is CASSLVGPGGSIAGELFF. DNA of the CDR3: TGTGCCAGCAGCTTAGTCGGTCCAGGGGGCAGCATAGCCGGGGAGCTGTTTTTT.

This rearrangement joins TRBV4-1 to TRBJ2-2, with D perhaps TRBD1 (6 bases). The CDR3 is 13 amino acids. CDR1 is MGHRA, CDR2 YSYEKL, per germline. Trimming stripped 2 bases from V and 6 bases from J, with 7 bases between. The CDR3 sequence is CASSQYRAGELFF. DNA for the CDR3: TGCGCCAGCAGCCAATACAGGGCCGGGGAGCTGTTTTTT.

The V call is TRBV28, the J call TRBJ2-2; tentative D call: TRBD2 (5 bases). Trimming took 6 bases from V and 5 from J, leaving 7 bases between them. This CDR3 has 12 residues. Germline V gene data show CDR1 as MDHEN and CDR2 as SYDVKM. DNA for the CDR3: TGTGCCAGCAGGGACTTGACCGGGGAGCTGTTTTTT. Translated, it gives CASRDLTGELFF.

CDR3 nucleotides: TGTGCCAGTAACCGGGACAGGACAAACACTGAAGCTTTCTTT. Residues: CASNRDRTNTEAFF. The rearrangement links TRBV19 to TRBJ1-1; the match to TRBD1 covers 8 bases. The germline V gene has CDR1 LNHDA and CDR2 SQIVND (reference sequence). The CDR3 runs 14 residues. Trimming at V came to 7 bases and at J to 2 bases, leaving 6 bases not matched to a gene.

J is TRBJ2-2 and V is TRBV6-4; D not resolved. This CDR3 is 13 amino acids long. Germline loops: CDR1 MRHNA, CDR2 SNTAGT. V was clipped by 4 bases and J by 5 bases, with 8 bases between them. The CDR3 coding sequence is TGTGCCAGCAGTGGCAGTTCGACCGGGGAGCTGTTTTTT. Protein: CASSGSSTGELFF.

The rearrangement uses TRBV29-1 and TRBJ2-3, with 7 bases that match TRBD2. CDR1 is SQVTM and CDR2 is ANQGSEA in the germline V gene. The CDR3 runs 12 residues. Trimming cost V 7 bases and J 1 base; bases outside gene matches: 2. Written as DNA, the CDR3 is TGCAGCGCCGGACTAGGCACAGATACGCAGTATTTT. Translating it yields CSAGLGTDTQYF.

The chain carries TRBV15 and TRBJ1-1, with 12 bases that match TRBD1. This CDR3 region has 16 residues. Germline V gives CDR1 LNHNV, CDR2 YYDKDF (reference sequence). V gave up 1 base and J gave up 6 bases; unmatched junction bases: 6. Here the CDR3 reads CATSRGSGQGAAEAFF. The DNA for the CDR3 is TGTGCCACCAGCAGAGGATCGGGACAGGGGGCGGCTGAAGCTTTCTTT.

This chain uses TRBV19 with TRBJ2-2; D remains ambiguous. This CDR3 has 15 residues. Deletions cut 5 bases from V and 2 bases from J, with 12 bases between. Germline lookup yields CDR1 LNHDA and CDR2 SQIVND (reference sequence). For the CDR3, the DNA is TGTGCCAGTAGTTTCTCCGACTTAAACACCGGGGAGCTGTTTTTT. Amino acid sequence: CASSFSDLNTGELFF.

The chain couples TRBV21-1 to TRBJ2-7; TRBD1, the table's D call, lacks a check against the DNA. TRBV21-1 is an annotated pseudogene. This CDR3 is built from 15 residues. The CDR3 loop reads CASRPKGRGPYEQYF. CDR3 DNA sequence: TGTGCCAGCAGGCCCAAAGGTAGGGGGCCCTACGAGCAGTACTTC.

The chain couples TRBV13 to TRBJ2-3; D might be TRBD1 (6 bases). The germline V gene has CDR1 PRHDT and CDR2 FYEKMQ (reference sequence). The germline V and J ends were trimmed by 7 bases and 6 bases, with 23 bases remaining between them. There are 16 residues in the CDR3. CDR3 nucleotide sequence: TGTGCCAGCACCCTAACCAAGAAACGACAGGTCGATACGCAGTATTTT. Protein product: CASTLTKKRQVDTQYF.

Comments on this clone: The sample holds other DNA sequences that translate to the same CDR3. The rearrangement uses TRBV9 and TRBJ1-6; 9 nucleotides agree with TRBD1. Germline CDR1 is SGDLS and CDR2 is YYNGEE. CDR3 length: 13 amino acids. V shed 3 bases and J 10 bases; nucleotides not matched to a gene: 2. For the CDR3, the DNA is TGTGCCAGCAGCGCCGGACAGGGGTCACCCCTCCACTTT. Protein: CASSAGQGSPLHF.

The rearrangement links TRBV7-2 to TRBJ2-3; 13 positions match TRBD2. The V gene end was trimmed by 5 bases and the J gene end by 6 bases; junction bases not matched to a gene: 17. Germline CDR1 and CDR2: SGHTA and FQGNSA. CDR3 size: 19 residues. DNA for the CDR3: TGTGCCAGCAGCAATCAACTAGCGGGGGGGCCCGTTAGCATGGATACGCAGTATTTT. Translated: CASSNQLAGGPVSMDTQYF.

CDR3 nucleotide sequence: TGCGCCAGCAGCGGACCTAGCGGGGGTTTTCAAGAGACCCAGTACTTC. It specifies CASSGPSGGFQETQYF. The rearrangement joins TRBV5-1 to TRBJ2-5; 10 nucleotides line up with TRBD2. This CDR3 is built from 16 residues. Per germline, CDR1 SGHRS and CDR2 YFSETQ. Trimming removed 4 bases from V and 2 bases from J; junction bases left unmatched: 8.

The genes are TRBV5-1 and TRBJ2-5, with D tentatively TRBD1 (5 bases). This CDR3 comprises 13 residues. The germline V and J ends were trimmed by 0 bases and 2 bases, with 5 bases remaining between them. CDR1 and CDR2 (germline): SGHRS, YFSETQ. The CDR3 DNA is TGCGCCAGCAGCTTGGGACAGCAAGAGACCCAGTACTTC. Its protein is CASSLGQQETQYF.

V is TRBV3-1 (or the pseudogene TRBV3-2) and J is TRBJ2-7; a weak D match, TRBD1 (5 bases). V gave up 5 bases and J gave up 4 bases, with 18 bases separating them. Per germline, CDR1 LGHDT and CDR2 YNNKEL (reference sequence). The CDR3 runs 15 residues. CDR3 protein: CASSMARTHNYEQYF. DNA for the CDR3: TGTGCCAGCAGCATGGCCCGGACACACAATTACGAGCAGTACTTC.

The chain carries TRBV3-1 (or the pseudogene TRBV3-2) and TRBJ2-1, with 10 bases fitting TRBD2. V gave up 0 bases and J gave up 9 bases; unmatched junction bases: 14. The CDR3 runs to 18 residues. CDR1 is LGHDT, CDR2 YNNKEL, per germline (reference sequence). The CDR3 loop reads CASSQDVRASGSRSEQFF. The CDR3 DNA follows: TGTGCCAGCAGCCAAGATGTAAGGGCTAGCGGGAGTCGCTCTGAGCAGTTCTTC.

The CDR3 region has the DNA TGTGCCAGTAGTATAGGGGGCCAGGGACAAACCGGGGAGCTGTTTTTT. Translation gives CASSIGGQGQTGELFF. V usage is TRBV19 and J usage is TRBJ2-2; D might be TRBD1 (6 bases). In germline, CDR1 is LNHDA, CDR2 SQIVND (reference sequence). Trimming left V 1 base short and J 5 bases short, with 14 bases between. CDR3 length equals 16 residues.

This clone was seen ten or more times. This rearrangement joins TRBV6-5 to TRBJ2-7; 11 positions match TRBD1. Germline loops: CDR1 MNHEY, CDR2 SVGAGI. This CDR3 spans 14 amino acids. The ends lost 6 bases at V and 5 bases at J; junction bases unmatched: 6. The CDR3 DNA sequence: TGTGCCAGCAGCCGGACAGGGGGCGCCAACGAGCAGTACTTC. Translating it yields CASSRTGGANEQYF.